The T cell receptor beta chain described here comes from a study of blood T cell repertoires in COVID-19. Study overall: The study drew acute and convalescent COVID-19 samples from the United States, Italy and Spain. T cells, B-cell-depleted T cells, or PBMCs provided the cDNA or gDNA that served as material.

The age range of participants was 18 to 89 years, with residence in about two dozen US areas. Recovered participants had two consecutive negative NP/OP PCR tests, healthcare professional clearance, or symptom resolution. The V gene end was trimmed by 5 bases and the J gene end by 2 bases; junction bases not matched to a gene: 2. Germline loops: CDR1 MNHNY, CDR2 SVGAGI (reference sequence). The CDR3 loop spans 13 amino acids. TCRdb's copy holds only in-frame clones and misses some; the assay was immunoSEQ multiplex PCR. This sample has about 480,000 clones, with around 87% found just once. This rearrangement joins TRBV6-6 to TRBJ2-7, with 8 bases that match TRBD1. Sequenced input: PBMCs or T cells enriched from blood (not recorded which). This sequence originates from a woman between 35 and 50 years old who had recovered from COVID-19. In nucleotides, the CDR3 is TGTGCCAGCAGTGACAGGGGACCCTACGAGCAGTACTTC. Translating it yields CASSDRGPYEQYF.